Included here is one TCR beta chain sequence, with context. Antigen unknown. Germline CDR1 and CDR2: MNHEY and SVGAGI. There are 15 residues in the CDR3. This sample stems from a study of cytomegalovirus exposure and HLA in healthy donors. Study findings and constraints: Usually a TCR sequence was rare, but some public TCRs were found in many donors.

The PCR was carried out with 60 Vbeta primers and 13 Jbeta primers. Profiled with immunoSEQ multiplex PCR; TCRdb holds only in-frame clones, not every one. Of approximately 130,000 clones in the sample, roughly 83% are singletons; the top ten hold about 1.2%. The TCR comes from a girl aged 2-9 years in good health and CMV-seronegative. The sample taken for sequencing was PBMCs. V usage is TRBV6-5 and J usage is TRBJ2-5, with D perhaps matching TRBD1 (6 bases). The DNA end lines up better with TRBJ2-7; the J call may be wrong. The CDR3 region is CASSKGQSSSYEQYF. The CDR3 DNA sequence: TGTGCCAGCAGCAAAGGACAGTCAAGCTCCTACGAGCAGTACTTC.